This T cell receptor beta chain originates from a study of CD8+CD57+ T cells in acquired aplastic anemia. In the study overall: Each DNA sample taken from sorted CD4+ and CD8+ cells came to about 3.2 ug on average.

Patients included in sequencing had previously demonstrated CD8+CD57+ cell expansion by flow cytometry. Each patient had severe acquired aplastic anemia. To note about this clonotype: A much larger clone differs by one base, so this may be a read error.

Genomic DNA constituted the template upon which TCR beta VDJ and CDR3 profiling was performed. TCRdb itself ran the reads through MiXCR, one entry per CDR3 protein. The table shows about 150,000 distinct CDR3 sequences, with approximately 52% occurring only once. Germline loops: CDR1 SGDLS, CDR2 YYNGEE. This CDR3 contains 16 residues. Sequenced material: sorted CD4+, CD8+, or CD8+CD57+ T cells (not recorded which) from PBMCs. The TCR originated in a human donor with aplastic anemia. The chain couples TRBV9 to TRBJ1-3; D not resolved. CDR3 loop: CASSVGVGGSGNTINF. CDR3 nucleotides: TGTGCCAGCAGCGTAGGGGTTGGAGGGTCCGGAAACACCATAAATTTT.